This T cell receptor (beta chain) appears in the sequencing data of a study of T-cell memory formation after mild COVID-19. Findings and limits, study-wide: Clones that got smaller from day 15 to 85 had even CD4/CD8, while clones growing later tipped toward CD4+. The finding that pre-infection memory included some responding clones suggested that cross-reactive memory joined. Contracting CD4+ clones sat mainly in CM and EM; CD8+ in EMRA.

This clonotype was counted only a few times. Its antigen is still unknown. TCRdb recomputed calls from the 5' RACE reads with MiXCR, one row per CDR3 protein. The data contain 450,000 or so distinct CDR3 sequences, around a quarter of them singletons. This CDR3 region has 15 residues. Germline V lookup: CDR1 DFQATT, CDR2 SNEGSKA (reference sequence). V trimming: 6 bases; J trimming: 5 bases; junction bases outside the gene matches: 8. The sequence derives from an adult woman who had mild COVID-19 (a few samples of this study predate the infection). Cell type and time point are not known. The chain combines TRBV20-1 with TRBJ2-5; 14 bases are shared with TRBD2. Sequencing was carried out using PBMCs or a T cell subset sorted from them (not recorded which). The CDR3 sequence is CSALGLAGDGETQYF. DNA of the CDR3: TGCAGTGCATTGGGACTAGCGGGGGATGGGGAGACCCAGTACTTC.